The rows below give T cell receptor beta chains drawn from one sample of a study of blood T cells in healthy people across ages. From the 5' RACE reads, TCRdb called clonotypes with MiXCR, one entry per CDR3 protein. The table has just under 900,000 distinct CDR3 sequences, about 28% seen once. The sequenced sample consisted of blood. The receptors come from a woman aged 80 or older in good health. Each CDR3 is given with its conserved first and last residue. A D gene is named only where the DNA matches it firmly. Not every row has a clone size; where given, it reads once, few, many or a size class.

v_call	j_call	clone_size	d_call	cdr3_aa	cdr3_nt
TRBV1	TRBJ2-5	.	.	CTSSQPTSGGLWEQYF	TGCACCAGCAGCCAACCTACTAGCGGGGGTCTGTGGGAGCAGTACTTC
TRBV27	TRBJ2-7	many	.	CASSLGHEQYF	TGTGCCAGCAGTTTAGGGCACGAGCAGTACTTC
TRBV11-2	TRBJ1-2	few	.	CASSSNGQFGSGYTF	TGTGCCAGCAGCTCCAACGGACAGTTTGGGTCTGGCTACACCTTC
TRBV7-2	TRBJ2-5	.	.	CASSLEGRRADFKETQYF	TGTGCCAGCAGCTTAGAAGGGCGGAGGGCCGACTTCAAGGAGACCCAGTACTTC
TRBV7-2	TRBJ2-7	.	.	CASSLEGSAQYEQYF	TGTGCCAGCAGCTTAGAGGGTTCGGCCCAATACGAGCAGTACTTC
TRBV5-5	TRBJ2-7	many	.	CASTLEGAYEQYF	TGTGCCAGCACCCTGGAGGGGGCCTACGAGCAGTACTTC
TRBV7-2	TRBJ2-7	few	TRBD2	CASSDTSGGAYNEQYF	TGTGCCAGCAGCGATACTAGCGGGGGGGCCTACAATGAGCAGTACTTC
TRBV11-3	TRBJ2-1	.	.	CASSLAGYGQFF	TGTGCCAGCAGCTTAGCAGGGTATGGGCAGTTCTTC
TRBV7-2	TRBJ2-5	many	.	CASSFKTGGGETQYF	TGTGCCAGCAGCTTTAAGACGGGGGGCGGGGAGACCCAGTACTTC
TRBV18	TRBJ1-1	.	.	CASSAGTELEAFF	TGTGCCAGCTCAGCCGGGACTGAACTTGAAGCTTTCTTT
TRBV2	TRBJ1-5	many	TRBD1	CASSRQGYNQPQHF	TGTGCCAGCAGCAGACAGGGGTACAATCAGCCCCAGCATTTT
TRBV27	TRBJ2-7	few	.	CASSPWGAKSYEQYF	TGTGCCAGCAGTCCCTGGGGGGCCAAATCCTACGAGCAGTACTTC
TRBV7-9	TRBJ1-1	.	.	CASNYEGLMNTEAFF	TGTGCCAGCAACTACGAGGGATTGATGAACACTGAAGCTTTCTTT
TRBV6-6	TRBJ1-1	few	.	CASRSKYTEAFF	TGTGCCAGCAGGTCCAAGTACACTGAAGCTTTCTTT
TRBV6-5	TRBJ2-4	.	.	CASRPISEGKNIQYF	TGTGCCAGCCGTCCCATTTCCGAGGGGAAAAACATTCAGTACTTC
TRBV6-2/TRBV6-3	TRBJ2-7	many	TRBD1	CASSRQGDPYEQYF	TGTGCCAGCAGTCGACAGGGGGATCCCTACGAGCAGTACTTC
TRBV7-9	TRBJ1-4	.	.	CASSWSLEKLFF	TGTGCCAGCAGCTGGTCACTTGAAAAACTGTTTTTT
TRBV28	TRBJ2-4	many	.	CASRQLGQSDIQYF	TGTGCCAGCAGGCAATTAGGACAGTCGGACATTCAGTACTTC
TRBV6-1	TRBJ2-5	few	.	CASSGESRGTSPRYF	TGTGCCAGCAGTGGAGAATCACGGGGCACGAGTCCCCGGTACTTC
TRBV7-9	TRBJ2-3	few	TRBD2	CASSPRTSGGTDTRYF	TGTGCCAGCAGCCCCCGGACTAGCGGGGGCACAGATACGCGGTATTTT
TRBV5-1	TRBJ2-5	many	TRBD2	CASSLGTSGGTDQETQYF	TGCGCCAGCAGCTTGGGGACTAGCGGGGGGACCGACCAAGAGACCCAGTACTTC
TRBV7-2	TRBJ2-1	many	.	CASSLVGGGGKYNEQFF	TGTGCCAGCAGCTTAGTTGGGGGAGGGGGAAAATACAATGAGCAGTTCTTC
TRBV6-5	TRBJ1-5	.	.	CASRGSGPGSNQPQHF	TGTGCCAGCAGGGGTTCCGGGCCGGGGAGCAATCAGCCCCAGCATTTT
TRBV20-1	TRBJ2-7	.	TRBD2	CSARDLGGLAGLYEQYF	TGCAGTGCTAGAGATCTGGGAGGACTAGCGGGGCTATACGAGCAGTACTTC
TRBV6-5	TRBJ2-1	.	TRBD2	CASSYSILAGAILPTANEQFF	TGTGCCAGCAGTTACTCGATCTTAGCGGGAGCGATCCTACCTACCGCTAATGAGCAGTTCTTC
TRBV12-3/TRBV12-4	TRBJ2-2	.	.	CASRGTLYTGGLFF	TGTGCCAGCAGGGGGACACTCTACACCGGGGGGCTGTTTTTT
TRBV4-2	TRBJ2-7	many	TRBD2	CASSQELAGEQYF	TGTGCCAGCAGCCAAGAGCTAGCGGGGGAGCAGTACTTC
TRBV5-1	TRBJ2-7	many	TRBD1	CASSLETGLGEQYF	TGCGCCAGCAGCTTGGAGACAGGGTTGGGTGAGCAGTACTTC
TRBV24-1	TRBJ1-2	.	.	CATSEPHGSFYGYTF	TGTGCCACCAGTGAGCCCCATGGGAGCTTCTATGGCTACACCTTC
TRBV7-2	TRBJ1-4	.	TRBD1	CASSRMGQGGGYEKLFF	TGTGCCAGCAGCCGTATGGGACAGGGAGGGGGTTATGAAAAACTGTTTTTT
TRBV7-2	TRBJ1-4	few	.	CASSLRRTDNEKLFF	TGTGCCAGCAGTTTAAGACGGACTGATAATGAAAAACTGTTTTTT
TRBV6-4	TRBJ1-2	.	.	CASSDSSLGGYTF	TGTGCCAGCAGTGACTCGAGTCTTGGTGGCTACACCTTC
TRBV20-1	TRBJ2-3	many	.	CSARPLDSTDTQYF	TGCAGTGCTAGACCGCTAGACAGCACAGATACGCAGTATTTT
TRBV3-1	TRBJ1-2	many	.	CASSPRGGAGYGYTF	TGTGCCAGCAGCCCCCGCGGGGGTGCTGGGTATGGCTACACCTTC
TRBV30	TRBJ2-5	.	.	CAWSSTRTVTSEETQYF	TGTGCCTGGAGTTCAACACGGACAGTAACATCAGAGGAGACCCAGTACTTC
TRBV6-1	TRBJ2-4	.	.	CASSEGGGLRQYF	TGTGCCAGCAGTGAAGGTGGAGGCCTTAGGCAGTACTTC
TRBV28	TRBJ2-7	.	.	CASRVTGRTYEQYF	TGTGCCAGCAGAGTGACAGGGAGGACCTACGAGCAGTACTTC
TRBV12-3/TRBV12-4	TRBJ2-2	.	TRBD2	CASSLGLAFTGELFF	TGTGCCAGCAGCCTGGGACTAGCGTTCACCGGGGAGCTGTTTTTT
TRBV20-1	TRBJ2-7	many	TRBD1	CSASAGQGLSYEQYF	TGCAGTGCTAGCGCTGGACAGGGGCTGTCCTACGAGCAGTACTTC
TRBV20-1	TRBJ1-4	few	.	CSARASTVGSTNEKLFF	TGCAGTGCTAGAGCCTCGACAGTTGGATCAACTAATGAAAAACTGTTTTTT
TRBV20-1	TRBJ2-3	many	TRBD2	CSARDGGLGKPDTQYF	TGCAGTGCTAGAGATGGGGGACTAGGGAAGCCTGATACGCAGTATTTT
TRBV11-2	TRBJ2-1	many	.	CASSRPGVDEQFF	TGTGCCAGCAGCCGTCCGGGGGTCGATGAGCAGTTCTTC
TRBV5-4	TRBJ2-1	many	.	CASSPPPGALSEQFF	TGTGCCAGCAGCCCACCCCCGGGGGCGCTAAGTGAGCAGTTCTTC
TRBV24-1	TRBJ1-2	many	.	CATSGGGTNYGYTF	TGTGCCACCAGTGGAGGAGGGACCAACTATGGCTACACCTTC
TRBV4-3	TRBJ2-3	many	.	CASSQDLIDNTDTQYF	TGCGCCAGCAGCCAAGATCTCATCGATAACACAGATACGCAGTATTTT
TRBV11-3	TRBJ1-5	.	.	CASSLDSGSNQPQHF	TGTGCCAGCAGCTTAGATAGCGGAAGCAATCAGCCCCAGCATTTT
TRBV4-1	TRBJ1-4	.	.	CASSQGEGKLFF	TGCGCCAGCAGCCAAGGCGAGGGAAAACTGTTTTTT
TRBV6-2/TRBV6-3	TRBJ1-5	.	.	CASSYSRRGSGNQPQHF	TGTGCCAGCAGTTACTCGCGAAGGGGGAGTGGCAATCAGCCCCAGCATTTT
TRBV10-3	TRBJ1-1	few	.	CGYRGTLNTEAFF	TGTGGGTACCGCGGGACACTGAACACTGAAGCTTTCTTT
TRBV10-3	TRBJ2-4	few	.	CASGTAGVSLEQYF	TGTGCCAGCGGGACAGCCGGCGTGTCCTTAGAGCAGTACTTC
TRBV18	TRBJ2-5	few	TRBD2	CASSPPGLSNRETQYF	TGTGCCAGCTCACCACCGGGACTATCAAACCGGGAGACCCAGTACTTC
TRBV11-3	TRBJ2-5	few	.	CASSFSSCQETQYF	TGTGCCAGCAGCTTTTCTAGCTGCCAAGAGACCCAGTACTTC
TRBV20-1	TRBJ2-2	.	TRBD2	CSAGSGLATTGELFF	TGCAGTGCTGGGAGCGGACTAGCGACCACCGGGGAGCTGTTTTTT
TRBV9	TRBJ2-5	many	TRBD1	CASSLQGAKETQYF	TGTGCCAGCAGCTTACAGGGGGCTAAAGAGACCCAGTACTTC
TRBV20-1	TRBJ2-5	many	TRBD2	CSARGLAGVKRPQYF	TGCAGTGCTAGAGGACTAGCGGGGGTCAAGAGACCCCAGTACTTC
TRBV5-1	TRBJ2-1	many	TRBD2	CASSFNRAGGPYEQFF	TGCGCCAGCAGCTTCAATCGGGCGGGGGGGCCTTATGAGCAGTTCTTC
TRBV7-2	TRBJ1-1	few	.	CASSPGRSNTEAFF	TGTGCCAGCAGCCCCGGACGTTCGAACACTGAAGCTTTCTTT
TRBV6-6	TRBJ1-2	many	.	CASRGTAKESYTF	TGTGCCAGCAGAGGGACGGCCAAAGAAAGCTACACCTTC
TRBV5-5	TRBJ2-5	many	.	CASSLSPGKQETQYF	TGTGCCAGCAGCTTGAGCCCAGGGAAACAAGAGACCCAGTACTTC
TRBV7-2	TRBJ1-5	.	.	CASSLGGQFNQPQHF	TGTGCCAGCAGCTTAGGCGGACAGTTCAATCAGCCCCAGCATTTT